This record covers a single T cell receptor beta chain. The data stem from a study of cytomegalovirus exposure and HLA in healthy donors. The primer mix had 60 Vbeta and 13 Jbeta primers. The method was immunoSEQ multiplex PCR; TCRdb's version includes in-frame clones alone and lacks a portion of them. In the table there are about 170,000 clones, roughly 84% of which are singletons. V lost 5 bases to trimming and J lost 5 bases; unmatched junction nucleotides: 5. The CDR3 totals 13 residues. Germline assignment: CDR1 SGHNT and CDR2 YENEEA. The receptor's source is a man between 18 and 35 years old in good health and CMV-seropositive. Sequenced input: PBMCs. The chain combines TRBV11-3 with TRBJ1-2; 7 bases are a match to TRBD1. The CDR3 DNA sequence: TGTGCCAGCAGCGCGACAGGGTTATATGGCTACACCTTC. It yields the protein CASSATGLYGYTF.